This entry lists 9 T cell receptor beta chains sequenced from one sample in a study of beta chain features in type 1 diabetes. Reverse transcribing all isolated RNA meant expressed TCRB transcripts were sequenced. TCRdb keeps only in-frame clones here, not all; method: immunoSEQ multiplex PCR. The table shows about 290,000 clones, with 8% occurring only once. Specimen: central memory CD4+ T cells from blood. The receptor source for this set is a woman between 18 and 29 years old in good health.

The chain uses TRBV7-2 and TRBJ2-5, with 7 bases that match TRBD2. Germline V CDR1 and CDR2: SGHTA, FQGNSA. The CDR3 loop spans 15 amino acids. V lost 2 bases, J lost 3 bases, and 6 bases stayed unmatched. This CDR3 is CASSLSGLAEETQYF. As DNA, the CDR3 is TGTGCCAGCAGCTTATCGGGGCTAGCGGAAGAGACCCAGTACTTC.

The sample holds a few counts of this clone. The genes are TRBV7-6 and TRBJ2-3; D perhaps matches TRBD2 (5 bases). The CDR3 sequence is 14 residues long. Germline V CDR1 and CDR2: SGHVS, FNYEAQ. Trimming took off 1 base at V and 3 bases at J, with 8 bases between the two ends. CDR3 in amino acids: CASSLVPGTDTQYF. The DNA for the CDR3 is TGTGCCAGCAGCTTAGTTCCGGGAACAGATACGCAGTATTTT. The whole variable domain, filled in from reference TRBV7-6 and TRBJ2-3, reads GAGVSQSPRYKVTKRGQDVALRCDPISGHVSLYWYRQALGQGPEFLTYFNYEAQQDKSGLPNDRFSAERPEGSISTLTIQRTEQRDSAMYRCASSLVPGTDTQYFGPGTRLTVL.

This clone turned up a few times. The chain employs TRBV9 and TRBJ2-7; D is ambiguous. The V and J ends lost 7 bases and 2 bases respectively, with 16 bases between them. The CDR3 spans 14 residues. Germline CDR1 is SGDLS and CDR2 is YYNGEE. In DNA form, the CDR3 reads TGTGCCAGCGCACATGACCCCCTTGCCTACGAGCAGTACTTC. This sequence encodes CASAHDPLAYEQYF.

The chain uses TRBV7-2 and TRBJ2-2; 7 positions match TRBD2. The ends lost 5 bases at V and 0 bases at J; junction bases unmatched: 6. Germline CDR1 reads SGHTA; CDR2 reads FQGNSA. The CDR3 extends over 16 amino acids. CDR3 coding DNA: TGTGCCAGCAGCCCCCCCAGCGGGGCGAACACCGGGGAGCTGTTTTTT. Protein sequence: CASSPPSGANTGELFF. The variable domain in full, completed from reference TRBV7-2 and TRBJ2-2, reads GAGVSQSPSNKVTEKGKDVELRCDPISGHTALYWYRQSLGQGLEFLIYFQGNSAPDKSGLPSDRFSAERTGGSVSTLTIQRTQQEDSAVYLCASSPPSGANTGELFFGEGSRLTVL.

The chain carries TRBV7-2 and TRBJ1-1, with D possibly being TRBD1 (5 bases). The CDR3 has 15 residues. V was shortened by 4 bases and J by 1 base, with 13 bases between the two germline ends. Germline CDR1 and CDR2: SGHTA and FQGNSA. CDR3 in amino acids: CASSSQGSGNTEAFF. DNA of the CDR3: TGTGCCAGCAGCTCGCAGGGATCCGGGAACACTGAAGCTTTCTTT.

The chain recombines TRBV5-8 with TRBJ2-7; the match to TRBD2 covers 11 bases. The V and J ends lost 7 bases and 4 bases, in that order; junction bases with no gene match: 4. The CDR3 totals 13 residues. The germline gives CDR1 SGHTS, CDR2 YDEGEE. The CDR3 protein is CASLGTSGYEQYV. DNA of the CDR3: TGTGCCAGCCTGGGGACTAGCGGTTACGAGCAGTACGTC.

This chain joins TRBV5-1 and TRBJ2-5; possibly TRBD1 or TRBD2 for D (5 bases each). Germline CDR1 and CDR2: SGHRS and YFSETQ. CDR3 length equals 14 residues. Trimming shortened V by 2 bases and J by 4 bases, and 12 bases separated the two germline ends. Here the CDR3 reads CASSFGGPGETQYF. The CDR3 DNA reads TGCGCCAGCAGCTTTGGGGGACCGGGAGAGACCCAGTACTTC. The full variable domain, with the rest looked up from reference TRBV5-1 and TRBJ2-5, is KAGVTQTPRYLIKTRGQQVTLSCSPISGHRSVSWYQQTPGQGLQFLFEYFSETQRNKGNFPGRFSGRQFSNSRSEMNVSTLELGDSALYLCASSFGGPGETQYFGPGTRLLVL.

The chain is built from TRBV4-1 and TRBJ2-7; tentatively, D is TRBD1 (6 bases). CDR3 size: 16 residues. Germline CDR1 is MGHRA and CDR2 is YSYEKL. The CDR3 DNA follows: TGTGCCAGCAGCCAAGATCAGGGGTCGGTGGGCTACGAGCAGTACGTC. Its translation: CASSQDQGSVGYEQYV.

J is TRBJ1-1 and V is TRBV7-9; a possible D gene is TRBD1 (6 bases). V was pared by 5 bases and J by 6 bases, with 19 bases between. CDR3 size: 15 residues. CDR1 is SEHNR and CDR2 is FQNEAQ in the germline V gene (reference sequence). CDR3 protein: CASSPRGMEGAEAFF. In DNA, the CDR3 is TGTGCCAGCAGCCCAAGGGGGATGGAAGGGGCTGAAGCTTTCTTT.